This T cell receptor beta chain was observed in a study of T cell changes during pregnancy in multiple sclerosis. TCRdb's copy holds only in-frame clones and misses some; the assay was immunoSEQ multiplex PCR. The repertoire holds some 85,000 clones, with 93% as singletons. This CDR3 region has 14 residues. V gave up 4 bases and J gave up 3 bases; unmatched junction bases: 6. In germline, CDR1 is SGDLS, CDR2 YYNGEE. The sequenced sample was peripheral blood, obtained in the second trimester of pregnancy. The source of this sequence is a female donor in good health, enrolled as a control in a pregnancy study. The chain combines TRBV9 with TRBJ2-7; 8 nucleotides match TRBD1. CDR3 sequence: CASSPRDRFYEQYF. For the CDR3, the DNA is TGTGCCAGCAGCCCCCGGGACAGGTTCTACGAGCAGTACTTC.